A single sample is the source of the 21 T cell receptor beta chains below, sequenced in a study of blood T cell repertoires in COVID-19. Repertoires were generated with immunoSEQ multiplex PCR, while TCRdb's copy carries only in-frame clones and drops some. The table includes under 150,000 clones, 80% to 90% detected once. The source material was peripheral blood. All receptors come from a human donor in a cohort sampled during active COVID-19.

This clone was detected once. The CDR3 bases are TGTGCCAGCAGCCAAGGAGGGCAAGAGACCCAGTACTTC. Its protein is CASSQGGQETQYF. The chain is built from TRBV3-1 (or the pseudogene TRBV3-2) and TRBJ2-5; tentatively, D is TRBD2 (5 bases). Trimming left V 1 base short and J 2 bases short, with 5 bases between. Germline-derived CDR1 and CDR2 are LGHDT and YNNKEL (reference sequence). The length of the CDR3 is 13 residues.

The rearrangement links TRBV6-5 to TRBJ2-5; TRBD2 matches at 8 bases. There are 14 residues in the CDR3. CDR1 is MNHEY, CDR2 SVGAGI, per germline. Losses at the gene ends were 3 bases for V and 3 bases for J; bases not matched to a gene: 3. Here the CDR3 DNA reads TGTGCCAGCAGTTATGTAGCGGGGAAAGAGACCCAGTACTTC. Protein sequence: CASSYVAGKETQYF.

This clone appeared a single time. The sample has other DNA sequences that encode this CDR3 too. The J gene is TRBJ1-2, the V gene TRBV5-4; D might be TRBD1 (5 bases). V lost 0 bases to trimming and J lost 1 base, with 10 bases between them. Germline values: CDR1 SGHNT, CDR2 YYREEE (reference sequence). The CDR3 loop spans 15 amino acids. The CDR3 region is CASSLVGQLNYGYTF. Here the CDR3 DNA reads TGTGCCAGCAGCTTGGTAGGACAACTTAACTATGGCTACACCTTC.

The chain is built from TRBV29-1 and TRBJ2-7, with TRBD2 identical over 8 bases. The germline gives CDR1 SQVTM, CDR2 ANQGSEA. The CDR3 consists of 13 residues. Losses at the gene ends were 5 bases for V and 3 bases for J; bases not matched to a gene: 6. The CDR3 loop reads CSVRSGTSYEQYF. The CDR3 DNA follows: TGCAGCGTTAGGTCAGGGACTAGCTACGAGCAGTACTTC.

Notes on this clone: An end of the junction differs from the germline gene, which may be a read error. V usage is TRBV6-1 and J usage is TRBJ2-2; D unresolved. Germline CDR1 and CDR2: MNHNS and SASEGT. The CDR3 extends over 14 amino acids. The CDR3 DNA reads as TGTGCCAGCAGGGAAGGGCCCGCCACCGGGGAGCTGTTTTTT. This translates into CASREGPATGELFF.

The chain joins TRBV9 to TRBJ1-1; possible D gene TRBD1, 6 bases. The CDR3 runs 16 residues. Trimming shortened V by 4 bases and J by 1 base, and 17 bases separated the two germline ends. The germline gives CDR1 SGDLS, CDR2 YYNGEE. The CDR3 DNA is TGTGCCAGCAGCTATGACCAATGGACAGCGAACACTGAAGCTTTCTTT. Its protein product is CASSYDQWTANTEAFF.

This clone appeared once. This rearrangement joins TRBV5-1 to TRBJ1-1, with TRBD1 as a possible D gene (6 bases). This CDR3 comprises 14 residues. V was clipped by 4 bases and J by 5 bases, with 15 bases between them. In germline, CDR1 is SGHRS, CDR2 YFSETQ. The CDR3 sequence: CASSVEKGGTEAFF. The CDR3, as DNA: TGCGCCAGCAGCGTAGAAAAGGGGGGGACTGAAGCTTTCTTT.

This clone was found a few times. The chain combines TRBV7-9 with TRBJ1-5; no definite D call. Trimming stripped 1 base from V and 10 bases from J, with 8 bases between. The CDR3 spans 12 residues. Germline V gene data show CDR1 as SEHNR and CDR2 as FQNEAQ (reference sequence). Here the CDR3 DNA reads TGTGCCAGCAGCTTAGGGGCCGATCCCCAGCATTTT. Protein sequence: CASSLGADPQHF.

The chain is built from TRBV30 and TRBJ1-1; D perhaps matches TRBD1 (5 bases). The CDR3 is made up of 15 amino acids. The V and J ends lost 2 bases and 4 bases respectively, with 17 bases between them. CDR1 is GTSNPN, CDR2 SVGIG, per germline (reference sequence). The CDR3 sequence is CAWSQRSLGATEAFF. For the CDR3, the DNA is TGTGCCTGGAGTCAACGGAGCCTAGGGGCCACTGAAGCTTTCTTT.

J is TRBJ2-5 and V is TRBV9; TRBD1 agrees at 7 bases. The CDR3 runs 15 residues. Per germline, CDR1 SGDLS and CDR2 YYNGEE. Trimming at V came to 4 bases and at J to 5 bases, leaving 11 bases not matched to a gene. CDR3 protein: CASSILTGKGETQYF. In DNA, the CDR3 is TGTGCCAGCAGCATTTTGACAGGGAAAGGGGAGACCCAGTACTTC. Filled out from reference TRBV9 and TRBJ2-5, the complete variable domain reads DSGVTQTPKHLITATGQRVTLRCSPRSGDLSVYWYQQSLDQGLQFLIQYYNGEERAKGNILERFSAQQFPDLHSELNLSSLELGDSALYFCASSILTGKGETQYFGPGTRLLVL.

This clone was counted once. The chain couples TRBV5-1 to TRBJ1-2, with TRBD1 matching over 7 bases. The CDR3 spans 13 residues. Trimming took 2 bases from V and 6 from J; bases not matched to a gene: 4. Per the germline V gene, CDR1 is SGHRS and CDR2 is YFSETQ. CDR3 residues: CASSLGGGDGYTF. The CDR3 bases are TGCGCCAGCAGCTTAGGAGGGGGCGATGGCTACACCTTC.

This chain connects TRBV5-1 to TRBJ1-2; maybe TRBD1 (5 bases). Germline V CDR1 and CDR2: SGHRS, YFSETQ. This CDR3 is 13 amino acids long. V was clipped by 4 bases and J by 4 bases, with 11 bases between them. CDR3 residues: CASSPRGTYGYTF. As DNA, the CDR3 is TGCGCCAGCAGCCCCCGGGGGACCTATGGCTACACCTTC.

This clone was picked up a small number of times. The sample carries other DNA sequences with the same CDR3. CDR3 loop: CSVEGGAGGELFF. In DNA, the CDR3 is TGCAGCGTTGAGGGGGGGGCGGGCGGGGAGCTGTTTTTT. V usage is TRBV29-1 and J usage is TRBJ2-2, with a weak D call TRBD2 (7 bases). The CDR3 runs to 13 residues. The germline V and J ends were trimmed by 3 bases and 7 bases, with 12 bases remaining between them. Per germline, CDR1 SQVTM and CDR2 ANQGSEA.

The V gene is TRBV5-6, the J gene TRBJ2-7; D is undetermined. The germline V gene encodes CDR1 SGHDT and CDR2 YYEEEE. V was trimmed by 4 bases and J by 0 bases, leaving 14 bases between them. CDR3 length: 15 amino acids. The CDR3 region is CASSLDSPSSYEQYF. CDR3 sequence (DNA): TGTGCCAGCAGCCTTGACTCCCCGAGCTCCTACGAGCAGTACTTC.

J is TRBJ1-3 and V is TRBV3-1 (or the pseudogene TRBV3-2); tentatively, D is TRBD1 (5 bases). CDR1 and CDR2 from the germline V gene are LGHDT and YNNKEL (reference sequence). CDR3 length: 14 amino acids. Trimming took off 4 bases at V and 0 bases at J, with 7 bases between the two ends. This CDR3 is CASSPTDSGNTIYF. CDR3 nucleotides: TGTGCCAGCAGCCCGACAGACTCTGGAAACACCATATATTTT.

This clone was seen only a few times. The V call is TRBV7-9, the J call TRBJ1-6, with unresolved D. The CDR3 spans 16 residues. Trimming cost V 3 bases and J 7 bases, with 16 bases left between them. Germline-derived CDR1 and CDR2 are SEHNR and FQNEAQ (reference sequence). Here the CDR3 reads CASSLNAARGNSPLHF. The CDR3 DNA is TGTGCCAGCAGCTTGAACGCGGCTCGAGGGAATTCACCCCTCCACTTT.

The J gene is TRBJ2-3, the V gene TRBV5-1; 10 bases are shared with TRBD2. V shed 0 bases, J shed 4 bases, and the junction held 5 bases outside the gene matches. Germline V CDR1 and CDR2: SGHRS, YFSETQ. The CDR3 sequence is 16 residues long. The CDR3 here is CASSLATSGYPDTQYF. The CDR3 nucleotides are TGCGCCAGCAGCTTGGCGACTAGCGGGTACCCAGATACGCAGTATTTT.

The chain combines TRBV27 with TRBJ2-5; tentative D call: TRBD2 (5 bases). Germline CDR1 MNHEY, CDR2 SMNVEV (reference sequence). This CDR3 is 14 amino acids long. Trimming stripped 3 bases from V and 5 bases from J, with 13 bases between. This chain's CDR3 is CASSFSQRGETQYF. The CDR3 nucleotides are TGTGCCAGCAGTTTTAGTCAGAGAGGGGAGACCCAGTACTTC.

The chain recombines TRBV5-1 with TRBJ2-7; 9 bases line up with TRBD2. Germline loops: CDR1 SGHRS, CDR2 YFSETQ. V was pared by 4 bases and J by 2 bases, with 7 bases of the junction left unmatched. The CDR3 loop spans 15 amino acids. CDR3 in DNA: TGCGCCAGCAGCCCAATGACTAGCGGCGCCTACGAGCAGTACTTC. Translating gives CASSPMTSGAYEQYF.

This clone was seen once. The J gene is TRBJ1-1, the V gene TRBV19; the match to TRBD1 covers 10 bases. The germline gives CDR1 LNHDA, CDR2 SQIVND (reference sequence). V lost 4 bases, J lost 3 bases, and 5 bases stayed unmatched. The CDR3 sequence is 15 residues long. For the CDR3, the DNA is TGTGCCAGTAGTAGGACAGGGGGTCCGTACACTGAAGCTTTCTTT. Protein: CASSRTGGPYTEAFF.

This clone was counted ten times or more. The CDR3 bases are TGTGCCAGCAGTTTAATCGGGGAAGCTTTCTTT. As protein: CASSLIGEAFF. The chain links TRBV12-3 or TRBV12-4 to TRBJ1-1; no clear D. Deletions cut 2 bases from V and 8 bases from J, with 6 bases between. This CDR3 region has 11 residues.